These 7 T cell receptor beta chains share one sample of origin, sequenced in a study of shared clonotypes between healthy human individuals. This table comes from immunoSEQ multiplex PCR, and its TCRdb copy is limited to in-frame clones, with some not included. The sample records around 940,000 clones, 76% being singletons. Material: memory CD4+ T cells sorted from blood. Subset specified: CD45RA-negative fraction. The receptors were gathered from a man between 18 and 35 years old in good health.

The J gene is TRBJ2-1, the V gene TRBV28; D may be TRBD1 (6 bases). CDR1 and CDR2 (germline): MDHEN, SYDVKM. Deletions cut 3 bases from V and 8 bases from J, with 14 bases between. This CDR3 is 14 amino acids long. The CDR3 spells CASSLGQGFDEQFF. Written as DNA, the CDR3 is TGTGCCAGCAGTTTGGGACAAGGGTTCGATGAGCAGTTCTTC.

The rearrangement uses TRBV28 and TRBJ2-3; D possibly corresponds to TRBD1 (5 bases). Per germline, CDR1 MDHEN and CDR2 SYDVKM. This CDR3 is 15 amino acids long. The V end lost 6 bases, the J end lost 1 base, and 14 bases lay between the germline ends. CDR3 in amino acids: CASSSRASGTDTQYF. CDR3 DNA sequence: TGTGCCAGCAGCTCCAGGGCGTCAGGCACAGATACGCAGTATTTT.

This clone was observed a single time. This chain links TRBV18 with TRBJ1-5; TRBD1 matches at 9 bases. The V segment lost 2 bases and the J segment 4 bases; nucleotides outside the gene matches: 6. Germline V gene lookup returns CDR1 KGHSH and CDR2 LQKENI. The CDR3 length is 16 residues. CDR3 sequence: CASSPTLDRGNQPQHF. CDR3 nucleotide sequence: TGTGCCAGCTCACCAACTTTGGACAGGGGAAATCAGCCCCAGCATTTT. The full variable domain, in which reference TRBV18 and TRBJ1-5 provide the parts outside the CDR3, is NAGVMQNPRHLVRRRGQEARLRCSPMKGHSHVYWYRQLPEEGLKFMVYLQKENIIDESGMPKERFSAEFPKEGPSILRIQQVVRGDSAAYFCASSPTLDRGNQPQHFGDGTRLSIL.

This clone has only one observation. The chain combines TRBV27 with TRBJ1-5; D is unclear. With 7 bases removed from V and 7 bases from J, the gap between germline ends came to 20 bases. Germline CDR1 and CDR2: MNHEY and SMNVEV (reference sequence). The CDR3 sequence is 15 residues long. The DNA of the CDR3 is TGTGCCAGCACCTGGGAGGTGGAGGGAGGACAGCCCCAGCATTTT. Translation gives CASTWEVEGGQPQHF.

This sequence joins TRBV28 and TRBJ1-2; 9 nucleotides line up with TRBD1. V dropped 5 bases and J dropped 8; count of bases not matched to a gene: 9. Looked up from germline, CDR1 is MDHEN and CDR2 is SYDVKM. The CDR3 runs to 14 residues. CDR3 nucleotide sequence: TGTGCCAGCAGTCCTAGCGGACAGGGGAGAGGCTACACCTTC. Translated: CASSPSGQGRGYTF.

This clone has more than one count but fewer than ten. V is TRBV29-1 and J is TRBJ2-7; D ambiguous. This CDR3 is built from 12 residues. The germline gives CDR1 SQVTM, CDR2 ANQGSEA. V gave up 1 base and J gave up 4 bases, with 8 bases separating them. Here the CDR3 DNA reads TGCAGCGTTGAAGGTTTAGGGTACGAGCAGTACTTC. Protein: CSVEGLGYEQYF.

The chain is built from TRBV7-6 and TRBJ2-6; D remains ambiguous. Germline V gene data show CDR1 as SGHVS and CDR2 as FNYEAQ. This CDR3 contains 18 residues. Deletions cut 4 bases from V and 0 bases from J, with 16 bases between. In DNA form, the CDR3 reads TGTGCCAGCAGCTCGAAACCTGGTACTTCCTCTGGGGCCAACGTCCTGACTTTC. Translated, it gives CASSSKPGTSSGANVLTF.